The 2 T cell receptor beta chains presented below share a single source sample, sequenced in a study of long-term antiretroviral therapy in people with HIV. The authors ran the immunoSEQ assay, v3.0, at survey level. This table comes from immunoSEQ multiplex PCR, and its TCRdb copy is limited to in-frame clones, with some not included. The sample includes 40,000 to 50,000 clones, about 94% of them seen just once. This specimen was unsorted PBMCs, taken around 9 years after starting antiretroviral therapy. These receptors all stem from a man aged 25-40 years with HIV.

In its sample, this clone was seen once. The V call is TRBV28, the J call TRBJ1-5, with D perhaps matching TRBD1 (5 bases). Trimming stripped 5 bases from V and 7 bases from J, with 18 bases between. Per germline, CDR1 MDHEN and CDR2 SYDVKM. This CDR3 has 15 amino acids. The chain's CDR3 is CASSPPGTLGQPQHF. In nucleotides, the CDR3 is TGTGCCAGCAGTCCCCCGGGGACCCTGGGGCAGCCCCAGCATTTT.

This clone was counted only a few times. The rearrangement joins TRBV19 to TRBJ2-1; the match to TRBD2 covers 8 bases. Germline trimming cut 7 bases from V and 8 bases from J; bases unmatched to any gene: 13. Germline V gene sequence: CDR1 LNHDA, CDR2 SQIVND (reference sequence). The CDR3 runs 15 residues. CDR3 in DNA: TGTGCCAGTATCCCGAGCGGGGGAGGGGGGCATGAGCAGTTCTTC. It translates to CASIPSGGGGHEQFF.